Reported below is one T cell receptor (beta chain). With V trimmed by 4 bases and J by 5 bases, 11 bases remained unmatched. The CDR3 contains 17 residues. The V gene's germline CDR1 is MNHEY and CDR2 SMNVEV (reference sequence). Exclusion criteria comprised uncontrolled infection, other autoimmune disease, pregnancy or lactation. Thyroid ultrasound and orbital computed tomography, with clinical symptoms and serum thyroxine and TRAb, informed diagnoses. This sample is drawn from a study of T cells in Graves' hyperthyroidism and ophthalmopathy. Overall study context: Once the initial diagnosis was made, peripheral blood was obtained before any treatment.

The source material, RNA transcripts, was used to amplify TCR beta CDR3 regions. The study used the HTBI primer set for a first-round RT-PCR of the TCR CDR3. A single record per CDR3 protein comes from TCRdb applying MiXCR to the multiplex PCR reads. The table has under 450,000 distinct CDR3 sequences, approximately 14% seen once. The specimen sequenced was blood. The chain uses TRBV27 and TRBJ2-5, with TRBD2 matching 12 bases. The TCR sequence derives from a woman aged 18-29 years with Graves' hyperthyroidism. This chain's CDR3 is CASSSQSSGRAGETQYF. CDR3 in DNA: TGTGCCAGCAGTTCCCAATCTAGCGGGAGGGCGGGGGAGACCCAGTACTTC.